This is a list of T cell receptor beta chains from one sample in a study of beta chain features in type 1 diabetes. Clones were read by immunoSEQ multiplex PCR, and TCRdb kept only the in-frame ones, dropping some. The sample includes 150,000 or so clones, approximately 9.9% seen only once; the top ten take less than 3%. Sequencing used central memory CD4+ T cells from blood. Receptors were obtained from a woman younger than 35 in good health. Both conserved end residues are part of each CDR3. A D gene is named only where the DNA matches it firmly. Part of the rows lack a size; the others show once, few, many or a class for expanded clones.

CDR3 protein: CASSIGQINSPLHF
CDR3 DNA: TGTGCCAGTAGTATTGGGCAGATTAATTCACCCCTCCACTTT
D gene: -
J gene: TRBJ1-6
V gene: TRBV19
clone size: -

CDR3 protein: CSGLTGVRPDTQYF
CDR3 DNA: TGCAGCGGGCTGACAGGGGTTCGACCAGATACGCAGTATTTT
D gene: TRBD1
J gene: TRBJ2-3
V gene: TRBV29-1
clone size: few

CDR3 protein: CAWSAGGGGDTQYF
CDR3 DNA: TGTGCCTGGAGCGCGGGAGGCGGGGGAGATACGCAGTATTTT
D gene: TRBD2
J gene: TRBJ2-3
V gene: TRBV30
clone size: -

CDR3 protein: CASSLGGLAGGSEQFF
CDR3 DNA: TGTGCCAGCAGCTTAGGGGGTCTAGCGGGAGGCAGTGAGCAGTTCTTC
D gene: TRBD2
J gene: TRBJ2-1
V gene: TRBV11-3
clone size: -

CDR3 protein: CASSSSTILTGLNYGYTF
CDR3 DNA: TGTGCCAGCAGCTCCTCGACGATTTTGACAGGGCTTAACTATGGCTACACCTTC
D gene: TRBD1
J gene: TRBJ1-2
V gene: TRBV5-4
clone size: few

CDR3 protein: CASSNSGTNYNEQFF
CDR3 DNA: TGTGCCAGCAGCAATAGCGGGACAAACTACAATGAGCAGTTCTTC
D gene: TRBD2
J gene: TRBJ2-1
V gene: TRBV7-2
clone size: many

CDR3 protein: CASSRTGDNEQFF
CDR3 DNA: TGTGCCAGCAGCCGGACAGGGGACAATGAGCAGTTCTTC
D gene: TRBD1
J gene: TRBJ2-1
V gene: TRBV7-2
clone size: few

CDR3 protein: CASSVHYSSYEQYF
CDR3 DNA: TGTGCCAGCAGTGTCCACTACTCCAGTTACGAGCAGTACTTC
D gene: -
J gene: TRBJ2-7
V gene: TRBV6-5
clone size: -

CDR3 protein: CASSTSYGTGELFF
CDR3 DNA: TGTGCCAGTTCGACTAGTTACGGCACCGGGGAGCTGTTTTTT
D gene: -
J gene: TRBJ2-2
V gene: TRBV6-5
clone size: few

CDR3 protein: CSASGYNEQFF
CDR3 DNA: TGCAGTGCTTCAGGATACAATGAGCAGTTCTTC
D gene: -
J gene: TRBJ2-1
V gene: TRBV20-1
clone size: few

CDR3 protein: CASSLWASGTSISQYF
CDR3 DNA: TGTGCCAGCAGCCTATGGGCTTCCGGGACTTCGATTTCGCAGTATTTT
D gene: -
J gene: TRBJ2-3
V gene: TRBV11-2
clone size: few

CDR3 protein: CASNTIAGASYEQYF
CDR3 DNA: TGTGCCAGCAACACGATAGCGGGAGCCTCCTACGAGCAGTACTTC
D gene: TRBD2
J gene: TRBJ2-7
V gene: TRBV6-1
clone size: few

CDR3 protein: CASSRTGGSTDTQYF
CDR3 DNA: TGTGCCAGCAGTCGGACAGGGGGGAGCACAGATACGCAGTATTTT
D gene: TRBD1
J gene: TRBJ2-3
V gene: TRBV6-5
clone size: few

CDR3 protein: CASSYPGGYGTEAFF
CDR3 DNA: TGTGCCAGCAGTTACCCGGGGGGGTACGGCACTGAAGCTTTCTTT
D gene: -
J gene: TRBJ1-1
V gene: TRBV6-5
clone size: few

CDR3 protein: CASSPSQGAFLGYTF
CDR3 DNA: TGTGCCAGCAGCCCCTCCCAGGGGGCCTTCTTGGGCTACACCTTC
D gene: TRBD1
J gene: TRBJ1-2
V gene: TRBV13
clone size: -

CDR3 protein: CASSEPLSGASYTF
CDR3 DNA: TGTGCCAGCAGTGAGCCCCTTAGTGGGGCGAGCTACACCTTC
D gene: -
J gene: TRBJ1-2
V gene: TRBV25-1
clone size: few

CDR3 protein: CATATPSGGVDTQYF
CDR3 DNA: TGCGCCACCGCTACTCCTAGCGGGGGTGTGGATACGCAGTATTTT
D gene: TRBD2
J gene: TRBJ2-3
V gene: TRBV10-2
clone size: few

CDR3 protein: CASSKDGSPSSYNEQFF
CDR3 DNA: TGTGCCAGCAGCAAAGACGGGAGCCCCAGCTCCTACAATGAGCAGTTCTTC
D gene: -
J gene: TRBJ2-1
V gene: TRBV21-1
clone size: few

CDR3 protein: CASSEYGDTEAFF
CDR3 DNA: TGTGCCAGCAGTGAGTACGGGGACACTGAAGCTTTCTTT
D gene: -
J gene: TRBJ1-1
V gene: TRBV6-1
clone size: -

CDR3 protein: CASKRDITDTQYF
CDR3 DNA: TGTGCCAGTAAACGGGACATCACAGATACGCAGTATTTT
D gene: -
J gene: TRBJ2-3
V gene: TRBV19
clone size: medium-sized

CDR3 protein: CASSSFGGNIQYF
CDR3 DNA: TGTGCCAGCAGCTCCTTCGGGGGAAACATTCAGTACTTC
D gene: -
J gene: TRBJ2-4
V gene: TRBV7-9
clone size: few

CDR3 protein: CASSLALSETEAFF
CDR3 DNA: TGCGCCAGCAGCTTAGCCTTGAGCGAGACTGAAGCTTTCTTT
D gene: -
J gene: TRBJ1-1
V gene: TRBV5-1
clone size: few

CDR3 protein: CASSSQGTPLGSPLHF
CDR3 DNA: TGTGCCAGCAGTTCTCAGGGAACCCCATTGGGTTCACCCCTCCACTTT
D gene: -
J gene: TRBJ1-6
V gene: TRBV7-2
clone size: -

CDR3 protein: CASRFYSGSFGGELFF
CDR3 DNA: TGTGCCAGCAGGTTCTATAGCGGGAGCTTCGGCGGGGAGCTGTTTTTT
D gene: TRBD2
J gene: TRBJ2-2
V gene: TRBV11-2
clone size: -

CDR3 protein: CASSLSASGAVETQYF
CDR3 DNA: TGTGCCAGCAGTTTATCGGCTAGCGGCGCCGTTGAGACCCAGTACTTC
D gene: TRBD2
J gene: TRBJ2-5
V gene: TRBV27
clone size: -

CDR3 protein: CASSQAVTSGASRVYF
CDR3 DNA: TGCGCCAGCAGCCAAGCAGTGACTAGCGGGGCTTCACGAGTTTACTTC
D gene: TRBD2
J gene: TRBJ2-7
V gene: TRBV4-3
clone size: -

CDR3 protein: CASSKGAGEKLFF
CDR3 DNA: TGCGCCAGCAGCAAGGGAGCGGGTGAAAAACTGTTTTTT
D gene: -
J gene: TRBJ1-4
V gene: TRBV5-1
clone size: few

CDR3 protein: CAIARDRESYNEQFF
CDR3 DNA: TGTGCCATCGCTCGGGACAGGGAATCTTACAATGAGCAGTTCTTC
D gene: TRBD1
J gene: TRBJ2-1
V gene: TRBV6-6
clone size: few

CDR3 protein: CASRRSGGADNEQFF
CDR3 DNA: TGTGCCAGCAGAAGGAGCGGGGGGGCTGATAATGAGCAGTTCTTC
D gene: TRBD2
J gene: TRBJ2-1
V gene: TRBV6-5
clone size: few

CDR3 protein: CASSSVGRDTEAFF
CDR3 DNA: TGTGCCAGCAGCTCCGTAGGGCGGGACACTGAAGCTTTCTTT
D gene: -
J gene: TRBJ1-1
V gene: TRBV7-2
clone size: few

CDR3 protein: CASSPALASSGNTIYF
CDR3 DNA: TGTGCCAGCTCACCGGCACTAGCGAGCTCTGGAAACACCATATATTTT
D gene: -
J gene: TRBJ1-3
V gene: TRBV18
clone size: few

CDR3 protein: CASSVDRGTNEQYF
CDR3 DNA: TGTGCCAGCAGCGTTGACAGGGGGACTAACGAGCAGTACTTC
D gene: TRBD1
J gene: TRBJ2-7
V gene: TRBV9
clone size: -

CDR3 protein: CASSPPVGRARETQYF
CDR3 DNA: TGTGCCAGTAGTCCTCCTGTAGGGAGGGCCCGCGAGACCCAGTACTTC
D gene: TRBD2
J gene: TRBJ2-5
V gene: TRBV19
clone size: -

CDR3 protein: CASSLGQAIYEQYF
CDR3 DNA: TGCGCCAGCAGCTTGGGACAGGCTATCTACGAGCAGTACTTC
D gene: -
J gene: TRBJ2-7
V gene: TRBV5-1
clone size: few

CDR3 protein: CSVSQGANYGYTF
CDR3 DNA: TGCAGCGTGTCACAGGGGGCTAACTATGGCTACACCTTC
D gene: TRBD1
J gene: TRBJ1-2
V gene: TRBV29-1
clone size: many

CDR3 protein: CASSFRGGQDLETQYF
CDR3 DNA: TGTGCCAGCAGCTTTCGCGGGGGGCAGGATTTGGAGACCCAGTACTTC
D gene: TRBD2
J gene: TRBJ2-5
V gene: TRBV7-2
clone size: -

CDR3 protein: CATRSVGGTGELFF
CDR3 DNA: TGTGCCACCCGCTCCGTGGGGGGAACCGGGGAGCTGTTTTTT
D gene: -
J gene: TRBJ2-2
V gene: TRBV2
clone size: few

CDR3 protein: CASSRDSNTEAFF
CDR3 DNA: TGTGCCAGCAGTAGGGACAGCAACACTGAAGCTTTCTTT
D gene: TRBD1
J gene: TRBJ1-1
V gene: TRBV2
clone size: few

CDR3 protein: CASSQGGQNTEAFF
CDR3 DNA: TGTGCCAGCAGTCAGGGGGGACAGAACACTGAAGCTTTCTTT
D gene: TRBD1
J gene: TRBJ1-1
V gene: TRBV7-3
clone size: many

CDR3 protein: CASGFQGAYQPQHF
CDR3 DNA: TGTGCCAGCGGGTTTCAGGGGGCGTATCAGCCCCAGCATTTT
D gene: TRBD1
J gene: TRBJ1-5
V gene: TRBV19
clone size: few